The 23 T cell receptor beta chains below come from one sample, sequenced in a study of blood T cells in healthy people across ages. Sample-barcoded 5' priming and a J-beta primer mix drove a second PCR of 7 to 11 cycles. TCRdb ran MiXCR on the 5' RACE reads and lists one entry per CDR3 protein. The sample yields 650,000 to 800,000 distinct CDR3 sequences, roughly 44% seen once. Material: blood. Receptors were obtained from a man aged 55-75 years in good health.

This chain uses TRBV5-1 with TRBJ2-3, with 7 positions matching TRBD2. CDR1 is SGHRS and CDR2 is YFSETQ in the germline V gene. The CDR3 contains 14 residues. V shed 0 bases and J 5 bases; nucleotides not matched to a gene: 3. CDR3 sequence: CASSLVASGDTQYF. CDR3 sequence (DNA): TGCGCCAGCAGCTTGGTAGCTAGCGGAGATACGCAGTATTTT.

CDR3 coding DNA: TGTGCCAGCAGTCAAGGACAGGGGGCGTACAATGAGCAGTTCTTC. Translated: CASSQGQGAYNEQFF. This chain uses TRBV6-6 with TRBJ2-1; TRBD1 agrees at 11 bases. This CDR3 spans 15 amino acids. CDR1 and CDR2 from the germline V gene are MNHNY and SVGAGI (reference sequence). V dropped 5 bases and J dropped 4; count of bases not matched to a gene: 4.

V and J are TRBV3-1 and TRBJ2-1, with D maybe TRBD1 (6 bases). Germline CDR1 is LGHDT and CDR2 is YNNKEL (reference sequence). The CDR3 is 18 residues long. Trimming removed 0 bases at V and 0 bases at J, with 15 bases between. CDR3 bases: TGTGCCAGCAGCCAAGAAAACAGGGCGAAAGGCTCCTACAATGAGCAGTTCTTC. Residues: CASSQENRAKGSYNEQFF.

This rearrangement joins TRBV15 to TRBJ2-1; possible D gene TRBD1, 6 bases. The CDR3 runs 13 residues. Trimming removed 3 bases from V and 7 bases from J, with 10 bases in between. Germline V lookup: CDR1 LNHNV, CDR2 YYDKDF (reference sequence). For the CDR3, the DNA is TGTGCCACCAGCAGGATTAGGGGGAATGAGCAGTTCTTC. This codes for CATSRIRGNEQFF.

The rearrangement joins TRBV7-8 to TRBJ1-1, with 10 positions matching TRBD1. The germline CDR1 and CDR2 sequences are SGHVS and FQNEAQ. Trimming at V came to 5 bases and at J to 13 bases, leaving 10 bases not matched to a gene. The CDR3 is made up of 13 amino acids. The CDR3 nucleotides are TGTGCCAGCAGCCGCCCGGGGACAGGGGAGGTTTTCTTT. It codes for CASSRPGTGEVFF.

This sequence joins TRBV11-3 and TRBJ1-1, with 10 bases matching TRBD1. Germline V gene lookup returns CDR1 SGHNT and CDR2 YENEEA. This CDR3 spans 13 amino acids. Germline trimming cut 4 bases from V and 10 bases from J; bases unmatched to any gene: 6. CDR3 protein: CASSWGQGYGAFF. The CDR3 nucleotides read TGTGCCAGCAGCTGGGGACAGGGGTATGGAGCTTTCTTT.

The V gene is TRBV7-2, the J gene TRBJ1-1; 7 nucleotides align to TRBD1. This CDR3 is built from 14 residues. Germline CDR1 SGHTA, CDR2 FQGNSA. Germline trimming cut 5 bases from V and 7 bases from J; bases unmatched to any gene: 10. This CDR3 is CASSPRDSGIEAFF. The DNA of the CDR3 is TGTGCCAGCAGCCCGAGGGACAGTGGAATTGAAGCTTTCTTT.

Details on this clonotype: A junction end diverges from the germline sequence, so it may reflect a read error. J is TRBJ2-5 and V is TRBV30; 8 nucleotides match TRBD1. CDR3 size: 13 residues. Per the germline V gene, CDR1 is GTSNPN and CDR2 is SVGIG (reference sequence). The CDR3 region is CARSGQGRETQYF. CDR3 nucleotides: TGTGCCCGGAGTGGACAGGGAAGAGAGACCCAGTACTTC.

This clonotype was counted between two and nine times. CDR3 bases: TGCGCCAGCAGCCAAGAAGAAGCCTACGAGCAGTACTTC. Protein sequence: CASSQEEAYEQYF. The chain recombines TRBV4-3 with TRBJ2-7; no firm D call. With 0 bases removed from V and 2 bases from J, the gap between germline ends came to 5 bases. The length of the CDR3 is 13 residues. Per germline, CDR1 LGHNA and CDR2 YSLEER.

In its sample, this clonotype was seen a few times. The J gene is TRBJ1-5, the V gene TRBV6-1; the D is unclear. Trimming cost V 6 bases and J 10 bases, with 16 bases left between them. This CDR3 spans 13 amino acids. CDR1 and CDR2 (germline): MNHNS, SASEGT. For the CDR3, the DNA is TGTGCCAGCAGCTTAGAGGCGGGTAGCCCCCAGCATTTT. Amino acids: CASSLEAGSPQHF.

This clonotype was observed a few times. The chain recombines TRBV10-3 with TRBJ2-5; no clear D gene. There are 14 residues in the CDR3. The germline gives CDR1 ENHRY, CDR2 SYGVKD. CDR3 sequence reads: CASQVRADQETQYF. CDR3 nucleotides: TGTGCATCCCAGGTTAGGGCAGATCAAGAGACCCAGTACTTC.

The rearrangement links TRBV5-5 to TRBJ2-5; possible D gene TRBD1, 6 bases. The end of the DNA fits TRBJ2-1 better, so the J call may be wrong. This CDR3 has 14 amino acids. Germline V gene sequence: CDR1 SGHKS, CDR2 YYEKEE (reference sequence). In DNA, the CDR3 is TGTGCCAGCAGCGAAGGACAGTTACAAGAGACCCAGTTCTTC. It codes for CASSEGQLQETQFF.

The gene calls are TRBV5-6 and TRBJ1-4; D uncertain. This CDR3 is built from 15 residues. With 3 bases removed from V and 3 bases from J, the gap between germline ends came to 12 bases. In germline, CDR1 is SGHDT, CDR2 YYEEEE. The CDR3 nucleotides are TGTGCCAGCAGCTCAAAGACGGTCCCTAATGAAAAACTGTTTTTT. The encoded protein is CASSSKTVPNEKLFF.

This clonotype has only a few counts. The chain recombines TRBV12-3 or TRBV12-4 with TRBJ1-5; D perhaps matches TRBD1 (6 bases). The CDR3 is 14 residues long. Trimming took off 2 bases at V and 7 bases at J, with 12 bases between the two ends. The CDR3 nucleotides are TGTGCCAGCAGTTTAACAGGGAGTTTACAGCCCCAGCATTTT. Translating it yields CASSLTGSLQPQHF.

The chain employs TRBV12-5 and TRBJ2-4, with D unresolved. The end of the DNA is better explained by TRBJ2-7, so the J call may be wrong. Germline CDR1 is LGHNT and CDR2 is FRNRAP. This CDR3 comprises 13 residues. CDR3 in DNA: TGTGCTAGTGGTTTGGCCCTAGACTACGAGCAGTACTTC. Its protein product is CASGLALDYEQYF.

Regarding this clonotype: Relative to the germline gene, one junction end is altered; a read error may explain this. The chain employs TRBV12-3 or TRBV12-4 and TRBJ1-4; 9 bases map to TRBD1. The CDR3 is 15 residues long. The CDR3: CASSFRGTGQEKLYF. DNA of the CDR3: TGTGCCAGCAGTTTTAGGGGGACAGGGCAGGAAAAACTGTATTTT.

The gene calls are TRBV15 and TRBJ2-7; TRBD1 might be the D (6 bases). CDR3 length: 16 residues. Germline V gives CDR1 LNHNV, CDR2 YYDKDF (reference sequence). The V gene lost 0 bases and the J gene lost 3 bases, with 15 bases spanning the gap. The CDR3 nucleotides read TGTGCCACCAGCAGAGATCCTGGGGGCCTGAACTACGAGCAGTACTTC. Encoded protein: CATSRDPGGLNYEQYF.

This sequence joins TRBV20-1 and TRBJ2-7; no clear D. Germline V gene lookup returns CDR1 DFQATT and CDR2 SNEGSKA (reference sequence). The CDR3 runs 12 residues. Between the trimmed V and J ends, which lost 2 bases and 1 base, there was a span of 6 bases. The CDR3, as DNA: TGCAGTGCTAGAAAGTCTTCCTACGAGCAGTACTTC. This sequence encodes CSARKSSYEQYF.

This clonotype was seen more than once but under ten times. The rearrangement uses TRBV20-1 and TRBJ1-2; perhaps TRBD1 as D (5 bases). Germline CDR1 is DFQATT and CDR2 is SNEGSKA (reference sequence). Trimming removed 3 bases from V and 8 bases from J, with 16 bases in between. The CDR3 extends over 13 amino acids. Here the CDR3 DNA reads TGCAGTGCTAGGGCAATCGGGGGGGTCGGCTACACCTTC. This translates into CSARAIGGVGYTF.

This clonotype was detected ten times or more. The chain has TRBV12-3 or TRBV12-4 and TRBJ1-2; 8 bases are a match to TRBD1. J gave up 8 bases and V 2 bases, and 7 bases lay outside the gene matches. This CDR3 contains 14 residues. The CDR3 region is CASSLRTGMRGYTF. The CDR3 DNA follows: TGTGCCAGCAGTTTAAGGACAGGGATGAGGGGCTACACCTTC.

The rearrangement joins TRBV5-1 to TRBJ1-5, with D unresolved. This CDR3 is built from 15 residues. The germline V gene has CDR1 SGHRS and CDR2 YFSETQ. V lost 4 bases to trimming and J lost 0 bases, with 11 bases between them. CDR3 bases: TGCGCCAGCAGCCCGGTGGGAGATAGCAATCAGCCCCAGCATTTT. Its protein product is CASSPVGDSNQPQHF.

V and J are TRBV7-9 and TRBJ2-3; 7 positions match TRBD2. J was trimmed by 6 bases and V by 5 bases; bases with no gene match: 17. CDR1 and CDR2 (germline): SEHNR, FQNEAQ (reference sequence). The CDR3 runs to 17 residues. The CDR3 DNA sequence: TGTGCCAGCAGCCCCCGACTCGGCAGCGGGGTAAGGGATACGCAGTATTTT. Translating it yields CASSPRLGSGVRDTQYF.

This clonotype was detected only a few times. This chain uses TRBV3-1 with TRBJ2-5; no reliable D call. Per the germline V gene, CDR1 is LGHDT and CDR2 is YNNKEL (reference sequence). The V end lost 4 bases, the J end lost 11 bases, and 14 bases lay between the germline ends. The CDR3 has 12 residues. CDR3 bases: TGTGCCAGCAGCCCCCTGACGGGCCGGCAGTACTTC. Amino acids: CASSPLTGRQYF.